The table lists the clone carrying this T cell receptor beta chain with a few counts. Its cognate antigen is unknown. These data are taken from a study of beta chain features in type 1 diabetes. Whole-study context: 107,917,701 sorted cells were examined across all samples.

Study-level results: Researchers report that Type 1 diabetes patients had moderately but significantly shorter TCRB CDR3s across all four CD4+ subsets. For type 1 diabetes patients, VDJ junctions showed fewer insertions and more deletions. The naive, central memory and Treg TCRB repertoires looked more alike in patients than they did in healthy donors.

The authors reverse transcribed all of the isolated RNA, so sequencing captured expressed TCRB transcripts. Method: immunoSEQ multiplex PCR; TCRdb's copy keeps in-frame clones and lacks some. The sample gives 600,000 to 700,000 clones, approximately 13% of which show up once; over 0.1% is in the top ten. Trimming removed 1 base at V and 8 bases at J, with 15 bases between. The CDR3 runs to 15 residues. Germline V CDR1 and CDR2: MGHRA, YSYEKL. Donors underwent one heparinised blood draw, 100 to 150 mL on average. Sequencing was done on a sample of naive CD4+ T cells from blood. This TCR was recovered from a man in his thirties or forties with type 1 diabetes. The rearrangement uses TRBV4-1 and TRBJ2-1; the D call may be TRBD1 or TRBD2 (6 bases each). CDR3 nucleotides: TGCGCCAGCAGCCAAGCGGGGGCCAGCAGGGATGAGCAGTTCTTC. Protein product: CASSQAGASRDEQFF.